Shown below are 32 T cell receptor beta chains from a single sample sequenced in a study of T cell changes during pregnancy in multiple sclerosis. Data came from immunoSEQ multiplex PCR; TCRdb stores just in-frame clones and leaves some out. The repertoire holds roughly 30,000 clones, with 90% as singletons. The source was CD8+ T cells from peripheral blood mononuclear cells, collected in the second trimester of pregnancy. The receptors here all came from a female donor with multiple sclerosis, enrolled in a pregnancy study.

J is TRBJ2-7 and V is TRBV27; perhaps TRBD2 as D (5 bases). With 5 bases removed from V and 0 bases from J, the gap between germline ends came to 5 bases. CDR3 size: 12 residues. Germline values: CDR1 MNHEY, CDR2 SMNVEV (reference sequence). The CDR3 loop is CASSRDSYEQYF. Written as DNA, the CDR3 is TGTGCCAGCAGTCGGGACTCCTACGAGCAGTACTTC.

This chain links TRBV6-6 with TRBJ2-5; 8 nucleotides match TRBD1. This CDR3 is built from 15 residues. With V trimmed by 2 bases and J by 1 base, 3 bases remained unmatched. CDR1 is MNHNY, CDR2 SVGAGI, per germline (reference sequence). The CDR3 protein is CASSYRTGSQETQYF. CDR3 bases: TGTGCCAGCAGTTACCGGACAGGGAGCCAAGAGACCCAGTACTTC.

CDR3 loop: CASTPNGVRDNEQFF. The CDR3 DNA sequence: TGTGCCAGCACTCCGAACGGGGTCCGAGACAATGAGCAGTTCTTC. The chain links TRBV28 to TRBJ2-1; D might be TRBD2 (5 bases). The CDR3 length is 15 residues. Trimming removed 7 bases at V and 5 bases at J, with 18 bases between. CDR1 is MDHEN and CDR2 is SYDVKM in the germline V gene.

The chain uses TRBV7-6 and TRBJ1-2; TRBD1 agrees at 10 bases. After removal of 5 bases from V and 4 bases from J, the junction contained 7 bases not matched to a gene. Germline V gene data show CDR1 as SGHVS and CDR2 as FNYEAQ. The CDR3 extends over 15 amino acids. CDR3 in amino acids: CASSPGTGVGYGYTF. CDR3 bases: TGTGCCAGCAGCCCCGGGACAGGGGTAGGCTATGGCTACACCTTC.

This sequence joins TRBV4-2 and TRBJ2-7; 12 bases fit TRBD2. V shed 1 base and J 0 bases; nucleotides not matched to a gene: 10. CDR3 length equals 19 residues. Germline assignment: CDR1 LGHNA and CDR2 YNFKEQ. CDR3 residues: CASSQAGLAGPSISYEQYF. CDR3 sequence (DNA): TGTGCCAGCAGCCAAGCCGGACTAGCGGGGCCCTCAATCTCCTACGAGCAGTACTTC.

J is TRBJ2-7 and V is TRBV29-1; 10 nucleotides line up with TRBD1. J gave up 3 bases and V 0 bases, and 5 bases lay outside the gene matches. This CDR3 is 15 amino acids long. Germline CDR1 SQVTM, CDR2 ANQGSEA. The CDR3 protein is CSVEDFGTGDYEQYF. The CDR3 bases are TGCAGCGTTGAAGATTTTGGGACAGGGGACTACGAGCAGTACTTC.

This CDR3 is CASSQGASYEQYF. The DNA of the CDR3 is TGTGCCAGCAGTCAGGGGGCATCCTACGAGCAGTACTTC. This chain joins TRBV27 and TRBJ2-7, with 8 bases aligning to TRBD1. Unmatched junction bases numbered 1, after V lost 5 bases and J lost 1 base. Germline CDR1 reads MNHEY; CDR2 reads SMNVEV (reference sequence). The CDR3 spans 13 residues.

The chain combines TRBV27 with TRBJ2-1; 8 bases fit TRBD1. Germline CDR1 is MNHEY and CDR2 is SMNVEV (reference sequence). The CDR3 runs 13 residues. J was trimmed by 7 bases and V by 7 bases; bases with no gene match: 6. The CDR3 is CASNPGGANEQFF. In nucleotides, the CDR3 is TGTGCCAGCAACCCAGGGGGCGCGAATGAGCAGTTCTTC.

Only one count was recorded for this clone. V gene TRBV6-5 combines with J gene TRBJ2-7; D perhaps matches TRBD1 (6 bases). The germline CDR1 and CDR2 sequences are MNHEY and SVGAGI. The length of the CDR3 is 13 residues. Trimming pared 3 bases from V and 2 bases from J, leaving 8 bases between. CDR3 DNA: TGTGCCAGCAGTTATGACAGGACCTACGAGCAGTACTTC. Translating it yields CASSYDRTYEQYF.

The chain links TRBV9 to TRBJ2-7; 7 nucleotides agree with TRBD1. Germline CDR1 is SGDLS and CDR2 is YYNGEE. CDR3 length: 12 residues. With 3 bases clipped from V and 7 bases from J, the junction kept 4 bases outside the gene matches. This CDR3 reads CASSDSGGEQYF. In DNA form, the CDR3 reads TGTGCCAGCAGCGATTCAGGGGGAGAGCAGTACTTC.

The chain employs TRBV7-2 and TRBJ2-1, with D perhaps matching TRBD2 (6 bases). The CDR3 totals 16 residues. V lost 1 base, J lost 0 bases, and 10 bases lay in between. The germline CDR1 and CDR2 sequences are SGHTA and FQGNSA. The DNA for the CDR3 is TGTGCCAGCAGCTTAGTAGCGGATTACTCCTACAATGAGCAGTTCTTC. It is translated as CASSLVADYSYNEQFF.

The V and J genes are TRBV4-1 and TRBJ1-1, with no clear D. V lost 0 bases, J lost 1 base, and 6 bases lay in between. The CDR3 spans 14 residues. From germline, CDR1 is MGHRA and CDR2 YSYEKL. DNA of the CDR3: TGCGCCAGCAGCCAAGAGCGGAGGAACACTGAAGCTTTCTTT. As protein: CASSQERRNTEAFF.

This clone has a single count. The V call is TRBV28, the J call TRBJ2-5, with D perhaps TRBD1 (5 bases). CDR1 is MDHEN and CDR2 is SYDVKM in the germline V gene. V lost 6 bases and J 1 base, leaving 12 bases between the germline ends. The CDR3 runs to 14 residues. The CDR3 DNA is TGTGCCAGCAGACACCAGGGTCTCCAAGAGACCCAGTACTTC. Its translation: CASRHQGLQETQYF.

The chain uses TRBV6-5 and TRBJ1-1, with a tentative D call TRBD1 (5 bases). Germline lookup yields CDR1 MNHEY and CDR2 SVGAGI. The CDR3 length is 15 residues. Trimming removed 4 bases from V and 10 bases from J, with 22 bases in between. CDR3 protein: CASSSSRQGRRGAFF. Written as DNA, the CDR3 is TGTGCCAGCAGTTCCAGCCGGCAGGGTCGAAGGGGAGCTTTCTTT.

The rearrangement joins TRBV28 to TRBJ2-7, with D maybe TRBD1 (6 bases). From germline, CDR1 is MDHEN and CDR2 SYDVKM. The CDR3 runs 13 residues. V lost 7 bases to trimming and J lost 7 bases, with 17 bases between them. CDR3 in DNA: TGTGCCAGCACTACAACCGAGGGGGAGGAGCAGTACTTC. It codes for CASTTTEGEEQYF.

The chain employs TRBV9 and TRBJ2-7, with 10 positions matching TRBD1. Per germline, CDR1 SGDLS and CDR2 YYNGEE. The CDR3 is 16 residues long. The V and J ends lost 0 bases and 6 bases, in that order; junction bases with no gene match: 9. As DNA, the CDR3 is TGTGCCAGCAGCGTAGGGTTATTGGGACAGGGGATCGAGCAGTACTTC. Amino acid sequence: CASSVGLLGQGIEQYF. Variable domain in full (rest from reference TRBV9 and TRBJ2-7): DSGVTQTPKHLITATGQRVTLRCSPRSGDLSVYWYQQSLDQGLQFLIQYYNGEERAKGNILERFSAQQFPDLHSELNLSSLELGDSALYFCASSVGLLGQGIEQYFGPGTRLTVT.

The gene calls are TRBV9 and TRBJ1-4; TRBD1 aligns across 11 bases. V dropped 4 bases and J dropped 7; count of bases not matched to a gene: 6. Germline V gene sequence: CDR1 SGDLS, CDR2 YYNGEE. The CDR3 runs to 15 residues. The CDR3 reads CASSYTGTGGEKLFF. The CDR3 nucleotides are TGTGCCAGCAGCTACACCGGGACAGGGGGTGAAAAACTGTTTTTT.

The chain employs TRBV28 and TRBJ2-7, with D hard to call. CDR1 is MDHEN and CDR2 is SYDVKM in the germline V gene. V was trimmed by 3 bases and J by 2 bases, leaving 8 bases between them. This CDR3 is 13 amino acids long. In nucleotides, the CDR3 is TGTGCCAGCAGTTTGGCAGAACCCTACGAGCAGTACTTC. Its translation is CASSLAEPYEQYF.

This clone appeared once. CDR3 DNA: TGTGCCAGCAGCGAACACCTGGGACATAAGATTGCAACTAATGAAAAACTGTTTTTT. It encodes CASSEHLGHKIATNEKLFF. This chain links TRBV5-6 with TRBJ1-4; perhaps TRBD1 as D (6 bases). The germline V and J ends were trimmed by 4 bases and 0 bases, with 22 bases remaining between them. The CDR3 is 19 residues long. Looked up from germline, CDR1 is SGHDT and CDR2 is YYEEEE.

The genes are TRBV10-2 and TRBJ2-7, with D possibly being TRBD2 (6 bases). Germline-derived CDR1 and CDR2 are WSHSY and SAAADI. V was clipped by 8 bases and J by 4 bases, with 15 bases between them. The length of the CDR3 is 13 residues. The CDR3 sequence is CASSLGSGYEQYF. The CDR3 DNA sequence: TGCGCCAGCTCCCTAGGTAGCGGATACGAGCAGTACTTC.

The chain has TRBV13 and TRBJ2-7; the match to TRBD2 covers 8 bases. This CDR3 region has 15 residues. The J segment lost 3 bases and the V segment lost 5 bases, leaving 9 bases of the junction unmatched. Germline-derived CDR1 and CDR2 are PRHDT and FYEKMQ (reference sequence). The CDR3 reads CASSEKREISYEQYF. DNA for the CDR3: TGTGCCAGCAGCGAAAAGCGGGAGATCAGCTACGAGCAGTACTTC.

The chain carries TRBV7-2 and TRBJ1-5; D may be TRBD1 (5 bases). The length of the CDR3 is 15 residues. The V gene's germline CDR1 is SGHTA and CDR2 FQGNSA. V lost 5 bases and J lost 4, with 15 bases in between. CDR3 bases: TGTGCCAGCAGCCCGGATGGGGGGACGAATCAGCCCCAGCATTTT. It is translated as CASSPDGGTNQPQHF.

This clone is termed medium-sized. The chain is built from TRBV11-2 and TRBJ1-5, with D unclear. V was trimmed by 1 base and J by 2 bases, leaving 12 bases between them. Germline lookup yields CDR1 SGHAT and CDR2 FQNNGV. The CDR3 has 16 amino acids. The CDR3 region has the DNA TGTGCCAGCAGCTTAGTCCGAGGGAGGCGCAATCAGCCCCAGCATTTT. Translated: CASSLVRGRRNQPQHF.

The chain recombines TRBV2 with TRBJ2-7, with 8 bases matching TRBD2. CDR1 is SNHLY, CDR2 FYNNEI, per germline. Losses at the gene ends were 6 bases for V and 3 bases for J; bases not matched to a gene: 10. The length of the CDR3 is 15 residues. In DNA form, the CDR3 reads TGTGCCAGCAGCCGCCGGGGACTAGATCTCTACGAGCAGTACTTC. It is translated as CASSRRGLDLYEQYF.

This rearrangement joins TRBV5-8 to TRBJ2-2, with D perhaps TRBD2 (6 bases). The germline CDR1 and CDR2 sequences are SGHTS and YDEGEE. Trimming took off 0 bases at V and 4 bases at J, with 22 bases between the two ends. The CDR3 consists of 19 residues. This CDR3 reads CASSLAARRDGPSTGELFF. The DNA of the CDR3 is TGTGCCAGCAGCTTGGCCGCGCGGCGGGACGGGCCGAGCACCGGGGAGCTGTTTTTT.

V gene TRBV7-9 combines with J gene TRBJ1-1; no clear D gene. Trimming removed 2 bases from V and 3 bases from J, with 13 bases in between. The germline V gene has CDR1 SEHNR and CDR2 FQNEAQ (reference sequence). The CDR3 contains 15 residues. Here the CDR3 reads CASSLNPGKDTEAFF. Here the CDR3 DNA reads TGTGCCAGCAGCTTAAATCCAGGAAAGGACACTGAAGCTTTCTTT.

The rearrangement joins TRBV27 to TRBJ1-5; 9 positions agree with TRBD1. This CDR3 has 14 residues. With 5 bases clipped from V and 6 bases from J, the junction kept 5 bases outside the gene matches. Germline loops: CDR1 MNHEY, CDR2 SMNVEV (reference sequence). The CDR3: CASSGTGYGQPQHF. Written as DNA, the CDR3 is TGTGCCAGCAGTGGGACAGGGTATGGTCAGCCCCAGCATTTT.

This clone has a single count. The CDR3 DNA reads as TGTGCCACCAGCAGAGACGCGAGAGCGGGAGGGCCGTACGAGCAGTACTTC. This sequence encodes CATSRDARAGGPYEQYF. The genes are TRBV15 and TRBJ2-7; 10 nucleotides align to TRBD2. The V gene end was trimmed by 0 bases and the J gene end by 4 bases; junction bases not matched to a gene: 9. The CDR3 loop spans 17 amino acids. Per the germline V gene, CDR1 is LNHNV and CDR2 is YYDKDF (reference sequence).

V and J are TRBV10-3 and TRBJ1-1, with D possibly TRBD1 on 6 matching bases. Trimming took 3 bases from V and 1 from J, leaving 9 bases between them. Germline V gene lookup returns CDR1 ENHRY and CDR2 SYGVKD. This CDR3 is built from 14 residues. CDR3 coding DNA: TGTGCCATCAGTGATGTGACAGGGAACACTGAAGCTTTCTTT. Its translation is CAISDVTGNTEAFF.

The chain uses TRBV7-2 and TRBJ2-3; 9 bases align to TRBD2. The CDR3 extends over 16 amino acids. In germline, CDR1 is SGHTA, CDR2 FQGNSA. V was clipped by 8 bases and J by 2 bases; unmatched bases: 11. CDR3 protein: CASHDFLAGYTDTQYF. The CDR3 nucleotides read TGTGCCAGCCACGACTTTCTAGCGGGATACACAGATACGCAGTATTTT. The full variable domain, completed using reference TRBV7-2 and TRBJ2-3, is GAGVSQSPSNKVTEKGKDVELRCDPISGHTALYWYRQSLGQGLEFLIYFQGNSAPDKSGLPSDRFSAERTGGSVSTLTIQRTQQEDSAVYLCASHDFLAGYTDTQYFGPGTRLTVL.

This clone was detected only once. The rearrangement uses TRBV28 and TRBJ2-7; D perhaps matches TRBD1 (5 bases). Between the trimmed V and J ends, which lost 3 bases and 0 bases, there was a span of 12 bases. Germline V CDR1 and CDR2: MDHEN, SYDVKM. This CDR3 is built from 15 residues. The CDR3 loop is CASSLLGRGSYEQYF. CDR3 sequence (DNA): TGTGCCAGCAGTTTGTTGGGTAGGGGCTCCTACGAGCAGTACTTC.

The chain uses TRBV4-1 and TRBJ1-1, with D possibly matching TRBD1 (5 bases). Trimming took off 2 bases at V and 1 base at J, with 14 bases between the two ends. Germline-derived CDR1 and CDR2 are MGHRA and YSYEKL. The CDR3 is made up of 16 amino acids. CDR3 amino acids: CASSQPRGWGNTEAFF. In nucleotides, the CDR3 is TGCGCCAGCAGCCAACCCCGGGGGTGGGGGAACACTGAAGCTTTCTTT.